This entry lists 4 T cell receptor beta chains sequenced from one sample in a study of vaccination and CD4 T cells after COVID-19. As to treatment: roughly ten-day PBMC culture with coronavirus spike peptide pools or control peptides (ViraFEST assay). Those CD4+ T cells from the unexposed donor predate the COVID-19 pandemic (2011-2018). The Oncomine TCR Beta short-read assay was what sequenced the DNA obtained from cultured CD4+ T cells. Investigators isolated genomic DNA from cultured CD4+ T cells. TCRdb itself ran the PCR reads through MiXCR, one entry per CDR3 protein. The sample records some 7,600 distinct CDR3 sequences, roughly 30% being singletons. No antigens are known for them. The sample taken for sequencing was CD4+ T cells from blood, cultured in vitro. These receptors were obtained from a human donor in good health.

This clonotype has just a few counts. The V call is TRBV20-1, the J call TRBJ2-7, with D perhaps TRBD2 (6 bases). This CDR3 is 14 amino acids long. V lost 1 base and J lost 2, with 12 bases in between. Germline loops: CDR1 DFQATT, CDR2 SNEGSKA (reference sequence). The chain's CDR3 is CSARVAGLTYEQYF. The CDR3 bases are TGCAGTGCTAGAGTGGCGGGACTTACCTACGAGCAGTACTTC.

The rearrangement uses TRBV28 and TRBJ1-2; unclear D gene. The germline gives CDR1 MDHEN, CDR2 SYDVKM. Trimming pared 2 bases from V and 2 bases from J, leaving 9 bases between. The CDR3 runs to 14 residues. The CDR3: CASSLREINYGYTF. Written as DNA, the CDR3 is TGTGCCAGCAGTTTAAGGGAGATAAACTATGGCTACACCTTC.

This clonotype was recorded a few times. DNA for the CDR3: TGTGCCAGCAATATCCGACAGGGCAGCTACAATGAGCAGTTCTTC. Protein: CASNIRQGSYNEQFF. The rearrangement links TRBV6-1 to TRBJ2-1, with 7 bases aligning to TRBD1. Germline CDR1 reads MNHNS; CDR2 reads SASEGT. The J segment lost 3 bases and the V segment lost 7 bases, leaving 9 bases of the junction unmatched. This CDR3 contains 15 residues.

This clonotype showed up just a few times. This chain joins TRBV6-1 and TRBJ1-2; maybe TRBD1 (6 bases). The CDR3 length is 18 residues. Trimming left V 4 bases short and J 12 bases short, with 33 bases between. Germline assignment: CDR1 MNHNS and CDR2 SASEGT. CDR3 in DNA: TGTGCCAGCAGTGCCCGGGGGCAGGGAACAGGCCCCATAGGGTTACACACCTTC. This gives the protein CASSARGQGTGPIGLHTF.